These 24 T cell receptor beta chains originate from one sample sequenced in a study of T-cell memory formation after mild COVID-19. TCRdb recomputed calls from the 5' RACE reads with MiXCR, one row per CDR3 protein. The table includes about 400,000 distinct CDR3 sequences, 15% to 20% detected once. Sequencing was carried out using PBMCs or a T cell subset sorted from them (not recorded which). These receptors were collected from a man aged 18 to 35 who had mild COVID-19 (a few samples of this study predate the infection). Cell type and time point are not known.

This clonotype came up many times. The rearrangement uses TRBV5-1 and TRBJ2-7; unclear D gene. The germline CDR1 and CDR2 sequences are SGHRS and YFSETQ. This CDR3 has 15 residues. Trimming shortened V by 0 bases and J by 0 bases, and 10 bases separated the two germline ends. In nucleotides, the CDR3 is TGCGCCAGCAGCTTGGGCCAGTTTAGCTCCTACGAGCAGTACTTC. Protein product: CASSLGQFSSYEQYF.

In this sample, this clonotype turned up a few times. V usage is TRBV7-2 and J usage is TRBJ2-5; perhaps TRBD2 as D (6 bases). Per the germline V gene, CDR1 is SGHTA and CDR2 is FQGNSA. The CDR3 runs 13 residues. V was shortened by 4 bases and J by 1 base, with 7 bases between the two germline ends. CDR3 DNA: TGTGCCAGCAGCTGGGACTTCCAAGAGACCCAGTACTTC. Amino acids: CASSWDFQETQYF.

This clonotype was picked up a small number of times. The chain links TRBV4-1 to TRBJ2-7; a possible D gene is TRBD2 (6 bases). The CDR3 contains 15 residues. The germline gives CDR1 MGHRA, CDR2 YSYEKL. Trimming took off 4 bases at V and 4 bases at J, with 17 bases between the two ends. The CDR3 region is CASSRYGTGDYEQYF. CDR3 coding DNA: TGCGCCAGCAGCCGGTACGGGACTGGGGATTACGAGCAGTACTTC.

This clonotype was observed a handful of times. The V gene is TRBV6-2 or TRBV6-3, the J gene TRBJ1-2; perhaps TRBD1 as D (5 bases). Looked up from germline, CDR1 is MNHEY and CDR2 is SVGEGT. The CDR3 length is 11 residues. CDR3: CATGRLYGYTF. CDR3 nucleotides: TGTGCTACGGGACGGCTCTATGGCTACACCTTC.

CDR3 loop: CASSQEREQYF. The CDR3 bases are TGTGCCAGCAGCCAAGAACGCGAGCAGTACTTC. The rearrangement links TRBV14 to TRBJ2-7; D call uncertain. CDR1 and CDR2 from the germline V gene are SGHDN and FVKESK. V was cut by 0 bases and J by 6 bases, with 3 bases left in between. CDR3 length equals 11 residues.

In its sample, this clonotype was seen a few times. The chain is built from TRBV4-2 and TRBJ2-5; TRBD2 matches at 9 bases. V shed 1 base and J 3 bases; nucleotides not matched to a gene: 6. The V gene's germline CDR1 is LGHNA and CDR2 YNFKEQ. The CDR3 loop spans 16 amino acids. The CDR3: CASSQARVAGEETQYF. In DNA, the CDR3 is TGTGCCAGCAGCCAAGCTCGGGTAGCGGGGGAAGAGACCCAGTACTTC.

This clonotype was recorded a few times. The CDR3 reads CASSPDGTSYEQYF. Written as DNA, the CDR3 is TGCGCCAGCAGCCCCGATGGGACCTCCTACGAGCAGTACTTC. The J gene is TRBJ2-7, the V gene TRBV4-3; D may be TRBD1 or TRBD2 (5 bases each). Germline CDR1 LGHNA, CDR2 YSLEER. V lost 4 bases and J 0 bases, leaving 10 bases between the germline ends. The CDR3 is 14 amino acids.

This clonotype was counted between two and nine times. The chain is built from TRBV5-1 and TRBJ2-4; D gene uncertain. Germline values: CDR1 SGHRS, CDR2 YFSETQ. This CDR3 spans 13 amino acids. V lost 4 bases, J lost 5 bases, and 10 bases lay in between. CDR3 sequence reads: CASSPSTENIQYF. The CDR3 DNA sequence: TGCGCCAGCAGCCCCTCCACAGAAAACATTCAGTACTTC. The full variable domain, with the rest looked up from reference TRBV5-1 and TRBJ2-4, is KAGVTQTPRYLIKTRGQQVTLSCSPISGHRSVSWYQQTPGQGLQFLFEYFSETQRNKGNFPGRFSGRQFSNSRSEMNVSTLELGDSALYLCASSPSTENIQYFGAGTRLSVL.

The chain links TRBV5-5 to TRBJ1-1, with D uncertain. The CDR3 has 14 amino acids. Germline V gene lookup returns CDR1 SGHKS and CDR2 YYEKEE (reference sequence). Trimming shortened V by 0 bases and J by 11 bases, and 17 bases separated the two germline ends. The CDR3 is CASSLVSNNPRAFF. CDR3 coding DNA: TGTGCCAGCAGCTTGGTCAGCAATAACCCTCGGGCTTTCTTT.

This clonotype was counted a few times. The rearrangement links TRBV5-1 to TRBJ1-1; TRBD1 matches 8 bases. CDR1 and CDR2 from the germline V gene are SGHRS and YFSETQ. V shed 7 bases, J shed 0 bases, and the junction held 8 bases outside the gene matches. The CDR3 totals 15 residues. The CDR3 bases are TGCGCCAGCCGAGGACAGGGCCTCATGAACACTGAAGCTTTCTTT. Encoded protein: CASRGQGLMNTEAFF. Variable domain in full (rest from reference TRBV5-1 and TRBJ1-1): KAGVTQTPRYLIKTRGQQVTLSCSPISGHRSVSWYQQTPGQGLQFLFEYFSETQRNKGNFPGRFSGRQFSNSRSEMNVSTLELGDSALYLCASRGQGLMNTEAFFGQGTRLTVV.

This clonotype has more than one count but fewer than ten. The V call is TRBV6-2 or TRBV6-3, the J call TRBJ2-1; tentatively, D is TRBD1 (5 bases). Germline-derived CDR1 and CDR2 are MNHEY and SVGEGT. The CDR3 contains 15 residues. Between the trimmed V and J ends, which lost 5 bases and 8 bases, there was a span of 19 bases. The DNA of the CDR3 is TGTGCCAGCAGTCCCCCAGACAGCCTAGGGGATGAGCAGTTCTTC. It translates to CASSPPDSLGDEQFF.

At least ten counts were recorded for this clonotype. This chain links TRBV9 with TRBJ1-1; TRBD1 is a possible D gene (6 bases). CDR3 size: 13 residues. The V gene's germline CDR1 is SGDLS and CDR2 YYNGEE. V was trimmed by 4 bases and J by 6 bases, leaving 13 bases between them. CDR3 DNA: TGTGCCAGCAGCAAAGGGGGGGGCCCTGAAGCTTTCTTT. It codes for CASSKGGGPEAFF.

This clonotype was recorded a few times. The V gene is TRBV7-9, the J gene TRBJ1-4; D remains unclear. With 4 bases removed from V and 8 bases from J, the gap between germline ends came to 17 bases. CDR3 size: 15 residues. Germline lookup yields CDR1 SEHNR and CDR2 FQNEAQ (reference sequence). The CDR3 DNA sequence: TGTGCCAGCAGCTACCGAGGCAGGCCGGGGGAAAAACTGTTTTTT. It specifies CASSYRGRPGEKLFF.

In this sample, this clonotype turned up a few times. The chain links TRBV5-1 to TRBJ2-3, with 7 nucleotides matching TRBD2. V shed 2 bases, J shed 3 bases, and the junction held 6 bases outside the gene matches. The CDR3 runs to 15 residues. Germline loops: CDR1 SGHRS, CDR2 YFSETQ. The CDR3 nucleotides are TGCGCCAGCAGCTTATATGGGACTAAAACAGATACGCAGTATTTT. The encoded protein is CASSLYGTKTDTQYF.

The V and J genes are TRBV6-2 or TRBV6-3 and TRBJ2-7; D perhaps matches TRBD2 (5 bases). The CDR3 sequence is 14 residues long. With 4 bases removed from V and 2 bases from J, the gap between germline ends came to 12 bases. The germline V gene has CDR1 MNHEY and CDR2 SVGEGT. CDR3 coding DNA: TGTGCCAGCAGTTTACGAGGGCATACCTACGAGCAGTACGTC. Translating gives CASSLRGHTYEQYV.

This clonotype was counted between two and nine times. The CDR3 nucleotides are TGCGCCAGCAGCCAAGAGGGTGGCGCCTACGAGCAGTACTTC. Translated: CASSQEGGAYEQYF. This chain uses TRBV4-1 with TRBJ2-7; D is undetermined. Germline V CDR1 and CDR2: MGHRA, YSYEKL. V lost 0 bases, J lost 2 bases, and 8 bases lay in between. The CDR3 has 14 amino acids.

The V gene is TRBV20-1, the J gene TRBJ1-6; 9 bases fit TRBD1. Germline CDR1 DFQATT, CDR2 SNEGSKA (reference sequence). CDR3 length: 15 amino acids. Losses at the gene ends were 0 bases for V and 7 bases for J; bases not matched to a gene: 4. The CDR3 nucleotides are TGCAGTGCTAGAGATCGACAGGGGGGGAATTCACCCCTCCACTTT. Translating it yields CSARDRQGGNSPLHF.

In this sample, this clonotype turned up a few times. This chain links TRBV20-1 with TRBJ2-4; possible D gene TRBD1, 5 bases. The V end was cut by 3 bases, the J end by 8 bases, with 11 bases between. CDR3 length: 12 amino acids. Per germline, CDR1 DFQATT and CDR2 SNEGSKA (reference sequence). The CDR3 bases are TGCAGTGCTAGCCCCAGGGCGGACATTCAGTACTTC. Protein sequence: CSASPRADIQYF.

The V gene is TRBV19, the J gene TRBJ2-2; TRBD1 aligns across 10 bases. Per germline, CDR1 LNHDA and CDR2 SQIVND (reference sequence). V shed 5 bases, J shed 4 bases, and the junction held 7 bases outside the gene matches. This CDR3 comprises 16 residues. CDR3 loop: CASSAPDRGPTGELFF. Here the CDR3 DNA reads TGTGCCAGTAGTGCCCCCGACAGGGGGCCCACCGGGGAGCTGTTTTTT.

V usage is TRBV11-3 and J usage is TRBJ2-1; unclear D gene. Trimming removed 1 base from V and 6 bases from J, with 10 bases in between. The germline gives CDR1 SGHNT, CDR2 YENEEA. The CDR3 is 14 residues long. The CDR3: CASSLGLGFNEQFF. DNA of the CDR3: TGTGCCAGCAGCTTAGGTCTGGGTTTCAATGAGCAGTTCTTC.

This clonotype was counted only a few times. V usage is TRBV4-1 and J usage is TRBJ1-2; D is uncertain. V lost 0 bases and J 3 bases, leaving 11 bases between the germline ends. Per the germline V gene, CDR1 is MGHRA and CDR2 is YSYEKL. The CDR3 loop spans 15 amino acids. CDR3 sequence reads: CASSQESGTHYGYTF. CDR3 bases: TGCGCCAGCAGCCAAGAGAGCGGCACACACTATGGCTACACCTTC.

This clonotype has more than one count but fewer than ten. The gene calls are TRBV7-9 and TRBJ1-2; the D gene is possibly TRBD1 (6 bases). CDR3 length equals 11 residues. Per germline, CDR1 SEHNR and CDR2 FQNEAQ (reference sequence). V was clipped by 4 bases and J by 8 bases, with 8 bases between them. The CDR3 DNA follows: TGTGCCAGCAGCTGGGACACGGGCTACACCTTC. It is translated as CASSWDTGYTF.

Of note for this clonotype: This CDR3 is missing its conserved last phenylalanine or tryptophan, likely due to a read error. The J gene is TRBJ2-3, the V gene TRBV12-3 or TRBV12-4; possibly TRBD1 for D (5 bases). This CDR3 comprises 13 residues. V lost 6 bases and J lost 4, with 11 bases in between. The CDR3 DNA is TGTGCCAGCAGCCCACAGGTCCCAGATACGCAGTATTTG. Amino acid sequence: CASSPQVPDTQYL.

This clonotype was found a few times. V is TRBV4-2 and J is TRBJ2-7; TRBD1 might be the D (7 bases). V dropped 4 bases and J dropped 2 bases, with 24 bases sitting between them. Germline lookup yields CDR1 LGHNA and CDR2 YNFKEQ. This CDR3 is 18 amino acids long. CDR3 coding DNA: TGTGCCAGCAGCCGGACGGGCGAGACCAGGGGGGTAGCCTACGAGCAGTACTTC. Translated: CASSRTGETRGVAYEQYF.